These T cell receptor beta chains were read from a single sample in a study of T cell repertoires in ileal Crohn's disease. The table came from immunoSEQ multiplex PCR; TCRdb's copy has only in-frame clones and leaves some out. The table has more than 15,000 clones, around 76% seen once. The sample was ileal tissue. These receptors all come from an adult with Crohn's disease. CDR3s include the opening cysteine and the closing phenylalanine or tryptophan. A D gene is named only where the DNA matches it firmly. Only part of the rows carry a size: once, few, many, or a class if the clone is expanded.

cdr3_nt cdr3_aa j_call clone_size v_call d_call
TGCGCCAGCAGCGTGGGGCCGACAGGGGGTTTCACAGATACGCAGTATTTT CASSVGPTGGFTDTQYF TRBJ2-3 . TRBV5-1 TRBD1
TGTGCCAGCAGTTACGGTCCGCAGGCAAGCTTC CASSYGPQASF TRBJ1-2 . TRBV6-1 .
TGTGCCAGCACCCCGACAGGGTCGAGCAATCAGCCCCAGCATTTT CASTPTGSSNQPQHF TRBJ1-5 . TRBV6-1 TRBD1
TGTGCCAGCAGCTACGGGTCCCACGAGCAGTACTTC CASSYGSHEQYF TRBJ2-7 few TRBV7-2 .
TGTGCCAGCAGGCCATCCAGGAGGCCCCTAGCCAAAAACATTCAGTACTTC CASRPSRRPLAKNIQYF TRBJ2-4 . TRBV28 .
TGTGCCAGCGGCGCCCGGAGTCCCTTGAATGAGCAGTTCTTC CASGARSPLNEQFF TRBJ2-1 . TRBV27 .
TGTGCCAGCAGTCCTCACGGACAGGGGCGCGACGAGCAGTACTTC CASSPHGQGRDEQYF TRBJ2-7 . TRBV27 TRBD1
TGTGCCAGCAGCTCGTCCTGGGGGAATTCCGCCGAGCAGTACTTC CASSSSWGNSAEQYF TRBJ2-7 few TRBV7-2 .
TGTGCCAGCAGCTTGGATGGGACTAGCGGGAGTGGTGAGCAGTTCTTC CASSLDGTSGSGEQFF TRBJ2-1 once TRBV5-6 TRBD2
TGTGCCAGCAGTGATGCAGACGGCAATCAGCCCCAGCATTTT CASSDADGNQPQHF TRBJ1-5 . TRBV6-6 .
TGTGCCAGCTCCGAATCCCCGCGAACAACTAATGAAAAACTGTTTTTT CASSESPRTTNEKLFF TRBJ1-4 few TRBV25-1 .
TGCAGCGCCGACAGACCCGAGAACACTGAAGCTTTCTTT CSADRPENTEAFF TRBJ1-1 . TRBV29-1 .
TGTGCTAGTGGCCCCGGGACACCCGCTCCAGCTTTCTTT CASGPGTPAPAFF TRBJ1-1 . TRBV12-5 .
TGTGCCAGCTCGCAAGGGACAGGGAATTCACCCCTCCACTTT CASSQGTGNSPLHF TRBJ1-6 . TRBV18 TRBD1
TGTGCCAGCAGTTCGACAGCAGGGGCCAACGTCCTGACTTTC CASSSTAGANVLTF TRBJ2-6 . TRBV28 .
TGTGCCAGCAGCTTAGGAGCGGGGGCCTTCCCGGGTACGCAGTATTTT CASSLGAGAFPGTQYF TRBJ2-3 . TRBV7-2 TRBD2
TGTGCCAGCAGCTCCACAGGGTCCTACGAGCAGTACTTC CASSSTGSYEQYF TRBJ2-7 . TRBV5-6 .
TGCGCCAGCAGCTTATCTCGGGACGTAAGCTCCTACAATGAGCAGTTCTTC CASSLSRDVSSYNEQFF TRBJ2-1 . TRBV5-1 .
TGCGCCAGCAGCCAAGAACCCCAACTAGCCCTCTACAATGAGCAGTTCTTC CASSQEPQLALYNEQFF TRBJ2-1 . TRBV4-1 .
TGTGCCAGCAGTTTACAGGGGACTGGTGAGCAGTTCTTC CASSLQGTGEQFF TRBJ2-1 once TRBV6-5 .
TGTGCCAGCAGCTATACAGGGGGGGGAGATACGCAGTATTTT CASSYTGGGDTQYF TRBJ2-3 medium-sized TRBV27 .
TGTGCCAGCAGTTTCGGCGGGAGCGGCGTAACAGATACGCAGTATTTT CASSFGGSGVTDTQYF TRBJ2-3 once TRBV28 TRBD2
TGTGCCAGCACCCTACAGGGGCGCACAGATACGCAGTATTTT CASTLQGRTDTQYF TRBJ2-3 . TRBV7-2 TRBD1
TGTGCCAGTAGAGGCCTGAACACTGAAGCTTTCTTT CASRGLNTEAFF TRBJ1-1 . TRBV6-1 .
TGCGCCAGCAGATCATCAGCGGGAGTGACCTACAATGAGCAGTTCTTC CASRSSAGVTYNEQFF TRBJ2-1 few TRBV5-1 TRBD2
TGTGCCAGCAGTCCCGGGACTAGCGGAGCGGTAGATACGCAGTATTTT CASSPGTSGAVDTQYF TRBJ2-3 . TRBV2 TRBD2
TGTGCCAGCCGAGCCAGCTCCTACGAGCAGTACTTC CASRASSYEQYF TRBJ2-7 . TRBV7-9 .
TGTGCCAGCAGAATACTGGGGACTGAAGCTTTCTTT CASRILGTEAFF TRBJ1-1 . TRBV2 .
TGTGCCAGCAGAGGACTAGCGGGGGGGCCCAGCACAGATACGCAGTATTTT CASRGLAGGPSTDTQYF TRBJ2-3 . TRBV11-3 TRBD2